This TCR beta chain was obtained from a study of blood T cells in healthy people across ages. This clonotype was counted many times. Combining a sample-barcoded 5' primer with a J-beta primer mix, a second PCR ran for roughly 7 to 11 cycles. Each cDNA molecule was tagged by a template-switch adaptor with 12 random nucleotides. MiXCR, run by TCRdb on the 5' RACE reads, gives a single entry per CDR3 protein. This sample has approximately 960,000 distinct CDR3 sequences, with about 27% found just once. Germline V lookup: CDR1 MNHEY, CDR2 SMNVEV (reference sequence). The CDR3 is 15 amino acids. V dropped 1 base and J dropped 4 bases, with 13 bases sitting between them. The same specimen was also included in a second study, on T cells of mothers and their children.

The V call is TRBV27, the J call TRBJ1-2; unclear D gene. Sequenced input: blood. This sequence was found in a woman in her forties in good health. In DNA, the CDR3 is TGTGCCAGCAGTTTATTCGCCACCGGGGTCTATGGCTACACCTTC. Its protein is CASSLFATGVYGYTF.